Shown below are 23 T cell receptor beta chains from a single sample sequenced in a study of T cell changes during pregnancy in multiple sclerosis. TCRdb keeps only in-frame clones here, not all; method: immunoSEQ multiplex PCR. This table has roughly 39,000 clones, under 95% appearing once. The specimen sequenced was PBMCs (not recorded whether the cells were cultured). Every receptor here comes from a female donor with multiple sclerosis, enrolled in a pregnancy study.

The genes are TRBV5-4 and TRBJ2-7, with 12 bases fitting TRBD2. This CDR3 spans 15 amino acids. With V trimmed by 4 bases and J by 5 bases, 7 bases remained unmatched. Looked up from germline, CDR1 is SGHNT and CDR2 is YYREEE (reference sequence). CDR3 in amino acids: CASSGGLAGPDEQYF. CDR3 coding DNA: TGTGCCAGCAGCGGCGGACTAGCGGGGCCGGACGAGCAGTACTTC.

This chain's CDR3 is CASSLGVLPPLYEQYF. CDR3 nucleotides: TGTGCCAGCAGCTTAGGGGTGCTACCTCCTCTGTACGAGCAGTACTTC. This chain connects TRBV7-8 to TRBJ2-7; no reliable D call. V lost 1 base to trimming and J lost 4 bases, with 17 bases between them. This CDR3 contains 16 residues. From germline, CDR1 is SGHVS and CDR2 FQNEAQ.

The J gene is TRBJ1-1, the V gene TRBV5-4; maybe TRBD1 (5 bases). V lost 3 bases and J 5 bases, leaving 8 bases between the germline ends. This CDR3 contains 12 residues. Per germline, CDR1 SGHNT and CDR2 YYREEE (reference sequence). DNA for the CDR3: TGTGCCAGCAGCTGGGGGGGAACTGAAGCTTTCTTT. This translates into CASSWGGTEAFF.

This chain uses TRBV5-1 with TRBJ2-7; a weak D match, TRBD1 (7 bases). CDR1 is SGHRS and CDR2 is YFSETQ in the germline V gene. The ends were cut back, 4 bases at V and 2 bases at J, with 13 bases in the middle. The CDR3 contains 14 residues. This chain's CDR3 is CASSRGGGAYEQYF. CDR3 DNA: TGCGCCAGCAGCAGAGGGGGCGGGGCCTACGAGCAGTACTTC.

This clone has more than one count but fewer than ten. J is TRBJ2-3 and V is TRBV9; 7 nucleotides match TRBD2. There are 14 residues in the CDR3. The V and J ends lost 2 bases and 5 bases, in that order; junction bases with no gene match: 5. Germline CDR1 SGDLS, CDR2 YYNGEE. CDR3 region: CASSVAGVLDTQYF. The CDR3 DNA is TGTGCCAGCAGCGTTGCGGGAGTCTTAGATACGCAGTATTTT.

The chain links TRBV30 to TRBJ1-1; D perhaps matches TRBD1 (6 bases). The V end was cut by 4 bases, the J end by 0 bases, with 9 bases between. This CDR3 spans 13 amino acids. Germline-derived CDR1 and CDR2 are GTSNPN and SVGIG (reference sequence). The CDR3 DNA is TGTGCCTGGATTGGACAGATGAACACTGAAGCTTTCTTT. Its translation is CAWIGQMNTEAFF.

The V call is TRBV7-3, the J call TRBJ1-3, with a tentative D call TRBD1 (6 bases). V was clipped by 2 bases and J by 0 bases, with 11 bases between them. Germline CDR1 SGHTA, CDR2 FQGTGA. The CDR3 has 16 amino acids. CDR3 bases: TGTGCCAGCAGCTTAGGCCCGACAGGCTCTGGAAACACCATATATTTT. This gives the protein CASSLGPTGSGNTIYF.

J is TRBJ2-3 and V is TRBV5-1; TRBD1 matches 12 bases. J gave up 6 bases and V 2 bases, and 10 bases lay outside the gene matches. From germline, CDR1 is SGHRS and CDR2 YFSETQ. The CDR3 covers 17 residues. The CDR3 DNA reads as TGCGCCAGCAGCTTCAAGGGGTCTGGGACAGGGGGCGATACGCAGTATTTT. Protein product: CASSFKGSGTGGDTQYF.

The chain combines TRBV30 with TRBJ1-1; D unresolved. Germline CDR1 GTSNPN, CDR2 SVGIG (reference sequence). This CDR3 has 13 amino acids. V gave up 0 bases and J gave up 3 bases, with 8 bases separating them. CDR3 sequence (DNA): TGTGCCTGGAGTGTCGGCCGATACACTGAAGCTTTCTTT. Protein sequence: CAWSVGRYTEAFF.

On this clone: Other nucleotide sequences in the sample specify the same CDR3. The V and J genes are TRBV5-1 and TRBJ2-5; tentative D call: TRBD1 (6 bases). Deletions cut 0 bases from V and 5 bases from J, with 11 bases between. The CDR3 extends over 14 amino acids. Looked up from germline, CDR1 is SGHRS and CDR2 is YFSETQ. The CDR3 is CASSLDSRGETQYF. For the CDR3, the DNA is TGCGCCAGCAGCTTGGACTCAAGGGGGGAGACCCAGTACTTC.

The CDR3 DNA is TGTGCCTGTTATCGGGAGCGAGAGACCCAGTACTTC. Translation: CACYRERETQYF. The genes are TRBV30 and TRBJ2-5; possibly TRBD2 for D (6 bases). From germline, CDR1 is GTSNPN and CDR2 SVGIG (reference sequence). The CDR3 runs to 12 residues. V gave up 6 bases and J gave up 4 bases, with 12 bases separating them.

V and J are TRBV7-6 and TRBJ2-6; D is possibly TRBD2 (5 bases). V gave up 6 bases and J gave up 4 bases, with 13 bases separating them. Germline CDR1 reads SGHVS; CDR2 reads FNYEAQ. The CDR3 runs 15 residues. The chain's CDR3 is CASSHAGDGANVLTF. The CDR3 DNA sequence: TGTGCCAGCAGTCACGCGGGTGACGGGGCCAACGTCCTGACTTTC.

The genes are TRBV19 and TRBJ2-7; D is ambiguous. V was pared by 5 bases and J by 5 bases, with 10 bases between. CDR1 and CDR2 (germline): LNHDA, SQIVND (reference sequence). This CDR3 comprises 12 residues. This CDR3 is CASSSRTDEQYF. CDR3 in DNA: TGTGCCAGTAGTTCTAGGACCGACGAGCAGTACTTC. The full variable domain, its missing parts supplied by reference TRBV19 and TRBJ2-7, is DGGITQSPKYLFRKEGQNVTLSCEQNLNHDAMYWYRQDPGQGLRLIYYSQIVNDFQKGDIAEGYSVSREKKESFPLTVTSAQKNPTAFYLCASSSRTDEQYFGPGTRLTVT.

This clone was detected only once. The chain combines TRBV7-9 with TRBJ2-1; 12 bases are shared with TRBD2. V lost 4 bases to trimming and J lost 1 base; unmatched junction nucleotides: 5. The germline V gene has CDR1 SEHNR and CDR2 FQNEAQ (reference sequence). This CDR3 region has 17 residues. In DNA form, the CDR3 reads TGTGCCAGCAGCTCGGGACTAGCGGGTATTTCCTACAATGAGCAGTTCTTC. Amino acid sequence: CASSSGLAGISYNEQFF.

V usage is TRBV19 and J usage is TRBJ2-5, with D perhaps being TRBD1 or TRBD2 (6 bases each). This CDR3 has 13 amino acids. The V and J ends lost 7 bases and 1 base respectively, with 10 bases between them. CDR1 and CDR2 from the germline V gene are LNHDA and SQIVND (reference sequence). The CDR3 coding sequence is TGTGCCAGTACGGGGGCGCCCCAAGAGACCCAGTACTTC. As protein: CASTGAPQETQYF.

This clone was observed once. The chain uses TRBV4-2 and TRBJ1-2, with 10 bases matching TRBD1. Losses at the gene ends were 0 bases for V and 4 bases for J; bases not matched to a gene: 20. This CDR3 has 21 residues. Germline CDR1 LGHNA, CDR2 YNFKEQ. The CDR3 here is CASSQEGGSGWTGGLVYGYTF. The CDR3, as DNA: TGTGCCAGCAGCCAAGAGGGCGGTTCGGGGTGGACAGGGGGACTCGTCTATGGCTACACCTTC.

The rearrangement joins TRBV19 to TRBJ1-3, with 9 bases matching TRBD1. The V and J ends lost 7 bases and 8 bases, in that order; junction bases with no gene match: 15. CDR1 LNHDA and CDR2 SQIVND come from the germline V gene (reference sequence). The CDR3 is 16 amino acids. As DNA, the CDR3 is TGTGCCAGTAACCCTATGGCGGGACAGGGAGCGGACACCATATATTTT. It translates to CASNPMAGQGADTIYF.

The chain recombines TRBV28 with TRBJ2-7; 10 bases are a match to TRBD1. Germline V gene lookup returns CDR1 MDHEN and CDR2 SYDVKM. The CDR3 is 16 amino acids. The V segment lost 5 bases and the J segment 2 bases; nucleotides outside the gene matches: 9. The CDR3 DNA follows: TGTGCCAGCAGTCTCGGACCGGGACAGGGGACCTACGAGCAGTACTTC. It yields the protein CASSLGPGQGTYEQYF.

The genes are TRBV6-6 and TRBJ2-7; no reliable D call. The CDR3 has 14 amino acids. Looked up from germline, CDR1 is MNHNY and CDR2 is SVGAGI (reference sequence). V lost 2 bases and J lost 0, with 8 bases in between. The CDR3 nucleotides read TGTGCCAGCAGTTACCGACAACTCTCCTACGAGCAGTACTTC. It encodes CASSYRQLSYEQYF.

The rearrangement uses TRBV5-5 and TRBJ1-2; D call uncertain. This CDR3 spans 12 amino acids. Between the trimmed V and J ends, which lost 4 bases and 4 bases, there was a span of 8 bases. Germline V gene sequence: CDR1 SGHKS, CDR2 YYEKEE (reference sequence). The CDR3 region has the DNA TGTGCCAGCAGCCCTGGTTCCTATGGCTACACCTTC. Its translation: CASSPGSYGYTF.

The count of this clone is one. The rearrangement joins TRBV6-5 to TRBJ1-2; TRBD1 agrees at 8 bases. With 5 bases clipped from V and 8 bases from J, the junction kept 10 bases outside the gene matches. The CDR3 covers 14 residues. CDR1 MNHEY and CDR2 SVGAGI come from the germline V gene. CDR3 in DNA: TGTGCCAGCAGTAGCTTGGACAGGGTCGGGGGCTACACCTTC. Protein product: CASSSLDRVGGYTF.

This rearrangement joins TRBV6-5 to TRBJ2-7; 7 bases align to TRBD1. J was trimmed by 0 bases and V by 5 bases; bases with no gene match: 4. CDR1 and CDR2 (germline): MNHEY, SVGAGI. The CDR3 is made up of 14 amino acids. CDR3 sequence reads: CASSGQDSSYEQYF. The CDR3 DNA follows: TGTGCCAGCAGTGGACAGGACAGCTCCTACGAGCAGTACTTC.

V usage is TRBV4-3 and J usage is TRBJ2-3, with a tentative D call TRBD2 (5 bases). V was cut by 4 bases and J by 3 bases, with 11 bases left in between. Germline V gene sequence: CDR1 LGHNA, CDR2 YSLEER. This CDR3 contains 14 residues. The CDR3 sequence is CASSPAGVTDTQYF. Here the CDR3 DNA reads TGCGCCAGCAGCCCGGCCGGGGTAACAGATACGCAGTATTTT.